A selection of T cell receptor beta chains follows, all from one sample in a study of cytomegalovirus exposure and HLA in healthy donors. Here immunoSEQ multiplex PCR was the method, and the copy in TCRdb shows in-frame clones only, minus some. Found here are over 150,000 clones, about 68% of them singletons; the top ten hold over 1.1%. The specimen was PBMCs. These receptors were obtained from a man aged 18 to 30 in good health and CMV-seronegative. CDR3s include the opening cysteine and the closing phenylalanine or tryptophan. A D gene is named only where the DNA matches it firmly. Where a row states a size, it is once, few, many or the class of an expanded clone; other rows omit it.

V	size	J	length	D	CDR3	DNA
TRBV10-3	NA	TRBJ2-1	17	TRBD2	CAISESQASGDNNEQFF	TGTGCCATCAGTGAGTCACAGGCTAGCGGGGACAACAATGAGCAGTTCTTC
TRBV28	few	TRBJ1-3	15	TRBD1	CASRPLMDREDTIYF	TGTGCCAGCAGACCCCTTATGGACAGGGAGGACACCATATATTTT
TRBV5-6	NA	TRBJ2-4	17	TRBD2	CASNHLRGGAGKNIQYF	TGTGCCAGCAACCACCTGCGGGGGGGGGCAGGCAAAAACATTCAGTACTTC
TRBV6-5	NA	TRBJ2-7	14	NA	CASSLQGSSYEQYF	TGTGCCAGCAGTCTACAGGGTTCCTCTTACGAGCAGTACTTC
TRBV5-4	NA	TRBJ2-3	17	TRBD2	CASSFRLAGGWADTQYF	TGTGCCAGCAGCTTTCGACTAGCGGGAGGGTGGGCAGATACGCAGTATTTT
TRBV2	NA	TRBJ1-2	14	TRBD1	CASRDRGLWYGYTF	TGTGCCAGCAGGGACAGGGGGCTTTGGTATGGCTACACCTTC
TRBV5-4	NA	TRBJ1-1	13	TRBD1	CASSSGQGARTFF	TGTGCCAGCAGTTCGGGACAGGGGGCAAGAACTTTCTTT
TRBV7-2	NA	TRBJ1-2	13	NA	CARPDETNYGYTF	TGTGCCAGACCCGATGAGACTAACTATGGCTACACCTTC
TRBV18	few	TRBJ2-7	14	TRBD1	CASSRQGARNEQYF	TGTGCCAGCTCAAGACAGGGGGCGCGCAACGAGCAGTACTTC
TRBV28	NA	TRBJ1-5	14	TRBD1	CASNLDRRDQPQHF	TGTGCCAGCAACTTGGACAGGAGGGATCAGCCCCAGCATTTT
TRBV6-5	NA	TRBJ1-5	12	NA	CASSYRVQPQHF	TGTGCCAGCAGTTACCGAGTACAGCCCCAGCATTTT
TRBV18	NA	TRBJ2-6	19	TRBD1	CASSPRSWDRSSGANVLTF	TGTGCCAGCTCACCACGTTCTTGGGACAGGAGCTCTGGGGCCAACGTCCTGACTTTC
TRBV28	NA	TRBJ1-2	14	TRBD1	CASSSGQGEGGYTF	TGTGCCAGCAGCTCGGGACAGGGGGAAGGTGGCTACACCTTC
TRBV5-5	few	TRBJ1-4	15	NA	CASSLDGRSFEKLFF	TGTGCCAGCAGCTTAGATGGGAGGTCGTTTGAAAAACTGTTTTTT
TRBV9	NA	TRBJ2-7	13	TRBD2	CASGLAVYSEQYF	TGTGCCAGCGGGCTAGCGGTTTACTCCGAGCAGTACTTC
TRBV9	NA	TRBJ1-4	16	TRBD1	CASSATFGTGKEKLFF	TGTGCCAGCAGCGCCACCTTCGGGACAGGGAAAGAAAAACTGTTTTTT
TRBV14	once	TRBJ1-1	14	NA	CASSQARQGTEAFF	TGTGCCAGCAGCCAAGCCAGGCAAGGCACTGAAGCTTTCTTT
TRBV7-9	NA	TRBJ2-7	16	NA	CASSFPLVGSSLEQYF	TGTGCCAGCAGCTTCCCCCTAGTGGGTAGCTCCTTGGAGCAGTACTTC
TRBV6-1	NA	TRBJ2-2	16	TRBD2	CASSELQRELPGELFF	TGTGCCAGCAGTGAATTACAGCGGGAGCTTCCCGGGGAGCTGTTTTTT
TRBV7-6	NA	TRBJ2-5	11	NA	CASSPGETQYF	TGTGCCAGCAGCCCAGGGGAGACCCAGTACTTC
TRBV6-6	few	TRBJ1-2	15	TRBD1	CASSAPGQPRDGYTF	TGTGCCAGCAGTGCCCCGGGACAGCCAAGGGATGGCTACACCTTC
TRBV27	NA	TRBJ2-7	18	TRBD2	CASSIGYYRLAPSYEQYF	TGTGCCAGCAGCATAGGATACTATCGACTAGCCCCTTCATACGAGCAGTACTTC
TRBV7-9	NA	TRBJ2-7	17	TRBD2	CASSLGGASGATYEQYF	TGTGCCAGCAGCTTAGGAGGGGCTAGCGGAGCCACCTACGAGCAGTACTTC
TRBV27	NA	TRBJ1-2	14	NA	CASSLSDNNYGYTF	TGTGCCAGCAGTTTATCGGACAATAACTATGGCTACACCTTC
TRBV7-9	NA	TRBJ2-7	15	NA	CASSFGSGSSYEQYF	TGTGCCAGCAGCTTTGGCAGCGGCAGCTCCTACGAGCAGTACTTC
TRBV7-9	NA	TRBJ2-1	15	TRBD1	CASSLGGQGSDEQFF	TGTGCCAGCAGCTTAGGGGGACAGGGTTCGGATGAGCAGTTCTTC
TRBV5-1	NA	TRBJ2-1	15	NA	CASSDNTGSYNEQFF	TGCGCCAGCAGCGATAACACAGGGTCCTACAATGAGCAGTTCTTC
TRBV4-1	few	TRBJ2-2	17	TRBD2	CASSQDYLAGGVGELFF	TGCGCCAGCAGCCAAGATTACCTAGCGGGAGGCGTAGGGGAGCTGTTTTTT
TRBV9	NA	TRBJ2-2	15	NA	CASSVAGQNTGELFF	TGTGCCAGCAGCGTAGCTGGGCAGAACACCGGGGAGCTGTTTTTT
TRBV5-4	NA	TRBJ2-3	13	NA	CASSPERSDTQYF	TGTGCCAGCAGCCCCGAGCGGTCAGATACGCAGTATTTT
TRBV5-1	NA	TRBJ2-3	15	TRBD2	CASSLVTSGTDTQYF	TGCGCCAGCAGCTTGGTTACTAGCGGCACAGATACGCAGTATTTT
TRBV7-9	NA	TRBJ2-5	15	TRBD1	CASSTMGQAQETQYF	TGTGCCAGCAGCACCATGGGACAGGCCCAAGAGACCCAGTACTTC
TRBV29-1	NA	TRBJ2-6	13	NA	CSVELAGANVLTF	TGCAGCGTTGAACTAGCTGGGGCCAACGTCCTGACTTTC
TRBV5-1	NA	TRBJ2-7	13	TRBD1	CASSLGDRDEQYF	TGCGCCAGCAGCTTGGGGGACAGGGACGAGCAGTACTTC
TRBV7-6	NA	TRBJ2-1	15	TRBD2	CASSWGLAGYNEQFF	TGTGCCAGCAGCTGGGGACTAGCGGGGTACAATGAGCAGTTCTTC
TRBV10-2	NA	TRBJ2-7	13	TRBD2	CATKTSGNLEQYF	TGCGCCACCAAAACTAGCGGGAATCTCGAGCAGTACTTC
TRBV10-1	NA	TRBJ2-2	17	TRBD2	CASSESRLAGETGELFF	TGCGCCAGCAGTGAGTCCCGACTAGCGGGTGAGACCGGGGAGCTGTTTTTT
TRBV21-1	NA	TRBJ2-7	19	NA	CASSKGGQPPREDSYEQYF	TGTGCCAGCAGCAAAGGTGGGCAGCCCCCCCGGGAAGACTCCTACGAGCAGTACTTC
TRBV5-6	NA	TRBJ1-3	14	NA	CASSPTGVGNTIYF	TGTGCCAGCAGTCCCACGGGGGTCGGAAACACCATATATTTT
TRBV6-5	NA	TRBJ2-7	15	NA	CASSKSYSLTYEQYF	TGTGCCAGCAGTAAGTCATACAGTCTTACCTACGAGCAGTACTTC
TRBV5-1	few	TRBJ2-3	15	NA	CASSLAAGPTDTQYF	TGCGCCAGCAGCTTGGCGGCGGGACCCACAGATACGCAGTATTTT
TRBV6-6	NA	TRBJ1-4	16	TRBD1	CASSSQGAQTNEKLFF	TGTGCCAGCAGTTCTCAGGGGGCCCAGACTAATGAAAAACTGTTTTTT
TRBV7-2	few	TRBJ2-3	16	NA	CASSPPGGGGTDTQYF	TGTGCCAGCAGCCCTCCCGGAGGGGGGGGCACAGATACGCAGTATTTT
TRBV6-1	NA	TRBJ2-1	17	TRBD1	CASSVALGTGGRNEQFF	TGTGCCAGCAGTGTAGCACTCGGGACAGGGGGCAGAAATGAGCAGTTCTTC
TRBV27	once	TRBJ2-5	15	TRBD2	CASSLGAGGGETQYF	TGTGCCAGCAGTTTGGGGGCGGGAGGGGGAGAGACCCAGTACTTC
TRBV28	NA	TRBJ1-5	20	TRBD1	CASSFGGVRDRRLSNQPQHF	TGTGCCAGCAGTTTTGGGGGGGTCCGGGACAGGAGACTTAGCAATCAGCCCCAGCATTTT
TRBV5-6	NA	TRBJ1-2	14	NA	CASNEIVGSYGYTF	TGTGCCAGCAATGAAATCGTAGGGAGCTATGGCTACACCTTC
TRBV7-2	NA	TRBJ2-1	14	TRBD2	CASSLGTSGNEQFF	TGTGCCAGCAGCTTAGGGACTAGCGGGAATGAGCAGTTCTTC
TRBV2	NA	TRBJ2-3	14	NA	CASRPYRNQDTQYF	TGTGCCAGCAGACCCTATCGTAATCAAGATACGCAGTATTTT
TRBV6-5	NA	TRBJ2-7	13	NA	CASSYSTDYEQYF	TGTGCCAGCAGTTACTCGACAGACTACGAGCAGTACTTC
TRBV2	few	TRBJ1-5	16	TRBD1	CASRLPSGGQSKPQHF	TGTGCCAGCAGGCTCCCGTCCGGGGGACAGTCCAAGCCCCAGCATTTT
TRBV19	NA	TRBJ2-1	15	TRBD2	CASRSGTSAYNEQFF	TGTGCCAGTAGATCCGGGACTAGCGCCTACAATGAGCAGTTCTTC
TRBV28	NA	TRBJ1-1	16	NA	CASSLSLAGMDTEAFF	TGTGCCAGCAGTTTAAGCTTGGCAGGGATGGACACTGAAGCTTTCTTT
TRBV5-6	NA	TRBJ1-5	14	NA	CASSLGGAGQPQHF	TGTGCCAGCAGCTTAGGCGGGGCCGGTCAGCCCCAGCATTTT
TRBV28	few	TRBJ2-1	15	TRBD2	CASSLSLAWYNEQFF	TGTGCCAGCAGTTTATCACTAGCGTGGTACAATGAGCAGTTCTTC